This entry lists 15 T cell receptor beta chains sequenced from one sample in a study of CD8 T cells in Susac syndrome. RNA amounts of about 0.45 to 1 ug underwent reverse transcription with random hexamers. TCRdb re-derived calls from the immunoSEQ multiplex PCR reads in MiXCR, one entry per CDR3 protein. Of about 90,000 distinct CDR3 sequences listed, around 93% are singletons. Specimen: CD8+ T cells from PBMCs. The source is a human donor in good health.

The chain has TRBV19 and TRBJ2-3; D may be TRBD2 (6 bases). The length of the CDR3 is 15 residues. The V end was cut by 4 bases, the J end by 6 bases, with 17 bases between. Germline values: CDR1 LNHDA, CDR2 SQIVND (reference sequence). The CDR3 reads CASSRPGLPPDTQYF. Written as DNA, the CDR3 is TGTGCCAGTAGTAGGCCGGGACTCCCCCCTGATACGCAGTATTTT.

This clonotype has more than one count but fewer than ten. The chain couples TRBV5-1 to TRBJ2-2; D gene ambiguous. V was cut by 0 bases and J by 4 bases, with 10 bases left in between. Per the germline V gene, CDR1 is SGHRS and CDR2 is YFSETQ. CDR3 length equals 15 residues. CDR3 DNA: TGCGCCAGCAGCTTGGTCGGAGAAGGCACCGGGGAGCTGTTTTTT. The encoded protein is CASSLVGEGTGELFF. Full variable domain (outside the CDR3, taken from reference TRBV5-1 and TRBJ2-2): KAGVTQTPRYLIKTRGQQVTLSCSPISGHRSVSWYQQTPGQGLQFLFEYFSETQRNKGNFPGRFSGRQFSNSRSEMNVSTLELGDSALYLCASSLVGEGTGELFFGEGSRLTVL.

CDR3 in amino acids: CASSTTGFYEQYF. CDR3 DNA: TGCGCCAGCAGCACGACAGGATTCTACGAGCAGTACTTC. The rearrangement uses TRBV5-1 and TRBJ2-7; a possible D gene is TRBD1 (6 bases). Germline loops: CDR1 SGHRS, CDR2 YFSETQ. V shed 4 bases and J shed 3 bases, with 11 bases lying between them. The length of the CDR3 is 13 residues.

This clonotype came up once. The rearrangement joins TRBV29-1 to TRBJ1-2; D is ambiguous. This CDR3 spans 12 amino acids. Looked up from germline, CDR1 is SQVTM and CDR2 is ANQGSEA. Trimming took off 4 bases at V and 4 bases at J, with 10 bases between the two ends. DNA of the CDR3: TGCAGCGTTGTAGGACTGGGCTATGGCTACACCTTC. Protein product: CSVVGLGYGYTF.

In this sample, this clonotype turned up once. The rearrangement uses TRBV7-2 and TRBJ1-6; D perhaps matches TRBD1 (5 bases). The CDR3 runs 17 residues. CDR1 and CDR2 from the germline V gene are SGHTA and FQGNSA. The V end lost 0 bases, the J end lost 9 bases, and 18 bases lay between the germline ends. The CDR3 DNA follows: TGTGCCAGCAGCTTAGCGGGAAAGGGGTCACGATTTTCACCCCTCCACTTT. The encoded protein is CASSLAGKGSRFSPLHF.

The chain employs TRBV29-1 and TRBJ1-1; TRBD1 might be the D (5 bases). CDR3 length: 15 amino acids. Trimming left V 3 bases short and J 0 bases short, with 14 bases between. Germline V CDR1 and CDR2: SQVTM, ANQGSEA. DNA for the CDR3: TGCAGCGTTGATGGAGGGGATCTGATGAACACTGAAGCTTTCTTT. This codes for CSVDGGDLMNTEAFF.

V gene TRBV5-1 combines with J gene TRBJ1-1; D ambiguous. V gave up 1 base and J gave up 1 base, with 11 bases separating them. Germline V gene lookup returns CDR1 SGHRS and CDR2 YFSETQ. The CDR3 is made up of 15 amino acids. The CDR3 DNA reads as TGCGCCAGCAGCTTGAGCGGAACAAGGAACACTGAAGCTTTCTTT. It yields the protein CASSLSGTRNTEAFF. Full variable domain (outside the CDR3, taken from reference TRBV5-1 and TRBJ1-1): KAGVTQTPRYLIKTRGQQVTLSCSPISGHRSVSWYQQTPGQGLQFLFEYFSETQRNKGNFPGRFSGRQFSNSRSEMNVSTLELGDSALYLCASSLSGTRNTEAFFGQGTRLTVV.

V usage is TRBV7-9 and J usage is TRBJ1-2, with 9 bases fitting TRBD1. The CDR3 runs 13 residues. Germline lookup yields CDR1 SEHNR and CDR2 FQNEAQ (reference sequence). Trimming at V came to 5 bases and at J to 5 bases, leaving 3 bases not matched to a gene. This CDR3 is CASSVGQGYGYTF. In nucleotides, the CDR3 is TGTGCCAGCAGCGTGGGACAGGGATATGGCTACACCTTC.

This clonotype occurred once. CDR3 loop: CASSLSRSYEQYF. DNA for the CDR3: TGTGCCAGCAGTTTGTCCCGATCCTACGAGCAGTACTTC. The rearrangement links TRBV27 to TRBJ2-7; D gene uncertain. This CDR3 has 13 amino acids. Per the germline V gene, CDR1 is MNHEY and CDR2 is SMNVEV (reference sequence). V was clipped by 3 bases and J by 1 base, with 7 bases between them.

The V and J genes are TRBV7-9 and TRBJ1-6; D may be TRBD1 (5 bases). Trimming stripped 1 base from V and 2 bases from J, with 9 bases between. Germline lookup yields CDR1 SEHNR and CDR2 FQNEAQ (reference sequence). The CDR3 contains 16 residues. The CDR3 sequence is CASSLDRDPYNSPLHF. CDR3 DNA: TGTGCCAGCAGCTTAGATAGGGACCCCTATAATTCACCCCTCCACTTT.

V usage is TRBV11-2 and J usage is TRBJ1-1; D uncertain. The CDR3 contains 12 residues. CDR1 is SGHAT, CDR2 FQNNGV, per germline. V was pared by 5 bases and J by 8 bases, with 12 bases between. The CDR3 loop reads CASSPGVLEAFF. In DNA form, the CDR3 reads TGTGCCAGCAGCCCCGGGGTTTTAGAAGCTTTCTTT.

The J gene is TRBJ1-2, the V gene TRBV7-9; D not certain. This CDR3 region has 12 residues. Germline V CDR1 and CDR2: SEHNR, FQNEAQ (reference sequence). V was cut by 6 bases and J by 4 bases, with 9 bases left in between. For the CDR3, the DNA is TGTGCCAGCAGTCCGCATGTCTATGGCTACACCTTC. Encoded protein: CASSPHVYGYTF.

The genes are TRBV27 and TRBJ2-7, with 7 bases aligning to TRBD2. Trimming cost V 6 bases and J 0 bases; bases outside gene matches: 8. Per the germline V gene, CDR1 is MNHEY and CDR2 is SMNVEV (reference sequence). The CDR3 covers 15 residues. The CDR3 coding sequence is TGTGCCAGCAGCCACCAGAGCGGGGCCTCCTACGAGCAGTACTTC. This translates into CASSHQSGASYEQYF.

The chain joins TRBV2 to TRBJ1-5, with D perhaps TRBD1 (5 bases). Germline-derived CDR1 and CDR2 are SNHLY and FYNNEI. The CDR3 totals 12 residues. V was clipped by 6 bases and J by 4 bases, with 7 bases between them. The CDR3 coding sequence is TGTGCCAGCAGCGGGGGGAATCAGCCCCAGCATTTT. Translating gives CASSGGNQPQHF.

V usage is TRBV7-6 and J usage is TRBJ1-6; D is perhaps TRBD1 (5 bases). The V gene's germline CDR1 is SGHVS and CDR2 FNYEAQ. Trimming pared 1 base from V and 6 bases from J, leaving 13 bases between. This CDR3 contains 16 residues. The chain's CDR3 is CASSLGQILGNSPLHF. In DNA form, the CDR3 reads TGTGCCAGCAGCTTAGGACAGATCCTTGGTAATTCACCCCTCCACTTT.